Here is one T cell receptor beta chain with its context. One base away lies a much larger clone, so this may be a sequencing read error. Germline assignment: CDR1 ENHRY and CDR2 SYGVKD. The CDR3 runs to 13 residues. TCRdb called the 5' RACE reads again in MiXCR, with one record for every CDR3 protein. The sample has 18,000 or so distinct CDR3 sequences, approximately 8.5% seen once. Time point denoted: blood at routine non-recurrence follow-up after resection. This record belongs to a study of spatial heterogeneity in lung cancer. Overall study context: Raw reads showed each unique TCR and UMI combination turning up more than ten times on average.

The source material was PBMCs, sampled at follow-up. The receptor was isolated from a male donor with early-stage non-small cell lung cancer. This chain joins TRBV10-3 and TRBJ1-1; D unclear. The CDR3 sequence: CAISDYLNAEAFF. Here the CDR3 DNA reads TGTGCCATCAGTGATTACCTGAACGCTGAAGCTTTCTTT.